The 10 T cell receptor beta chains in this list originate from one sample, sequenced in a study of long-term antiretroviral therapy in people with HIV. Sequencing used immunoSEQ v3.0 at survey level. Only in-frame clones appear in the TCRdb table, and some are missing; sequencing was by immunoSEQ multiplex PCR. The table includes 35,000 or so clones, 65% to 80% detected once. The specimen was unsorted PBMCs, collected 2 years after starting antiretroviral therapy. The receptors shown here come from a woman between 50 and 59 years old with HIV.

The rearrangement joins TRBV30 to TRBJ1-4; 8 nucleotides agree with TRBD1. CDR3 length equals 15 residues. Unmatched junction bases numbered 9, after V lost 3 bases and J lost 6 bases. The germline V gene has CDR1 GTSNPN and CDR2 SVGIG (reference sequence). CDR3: CAWRRWTGPDEKLFF. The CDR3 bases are TGTGCCTGGAGGAGGTGGACAGGGCCCGATGAAAAACTGTTTTTT.

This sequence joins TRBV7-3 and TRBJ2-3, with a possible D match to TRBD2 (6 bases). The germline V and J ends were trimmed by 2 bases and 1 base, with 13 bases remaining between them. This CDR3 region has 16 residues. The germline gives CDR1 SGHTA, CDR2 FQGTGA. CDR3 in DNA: TGTGCCAGCAGCTTAGGACGATGGGGGGGCACAGATACGCAGTATTTT. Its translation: CASSLGRWGGTDTQYF.

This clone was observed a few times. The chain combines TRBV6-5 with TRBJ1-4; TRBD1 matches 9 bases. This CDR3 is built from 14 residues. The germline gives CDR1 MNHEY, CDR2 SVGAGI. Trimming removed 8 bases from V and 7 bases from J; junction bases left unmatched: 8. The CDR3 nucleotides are TGTGCCAGCCGGGGGACAGGGAAAGGTGAAAAACTGTTTTTT. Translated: CASRGTGKGEKLFF.

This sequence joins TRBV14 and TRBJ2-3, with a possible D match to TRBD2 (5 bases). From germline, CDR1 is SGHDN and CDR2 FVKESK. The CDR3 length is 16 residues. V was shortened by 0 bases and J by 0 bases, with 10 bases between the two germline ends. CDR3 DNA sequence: TGTGCCAGCAGCCAAGAAAGAGGGCCTAGCACAGATACGCAGTATTTT. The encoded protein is CASSQERGPSTDTQYF.

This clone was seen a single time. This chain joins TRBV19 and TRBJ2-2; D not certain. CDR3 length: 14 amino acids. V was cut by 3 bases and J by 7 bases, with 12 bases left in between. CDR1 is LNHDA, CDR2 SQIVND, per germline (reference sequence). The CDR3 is CASSIGKGDGELFF. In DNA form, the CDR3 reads TGTGCCAGTAGTATTGGTAAGGGCGACGGGGAGCTGTTTTTT. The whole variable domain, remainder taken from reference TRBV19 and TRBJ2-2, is DGGITQSPKYLFRKEGQNVTLSCEQNLNHDAMYWYRQDPGQGLRLIYYSQIVNDFQKGDIAEGYSVSREKKESFPLTVTSAQKNPTAFYLCASSIGKGDGELFFGEGSRLTVL.

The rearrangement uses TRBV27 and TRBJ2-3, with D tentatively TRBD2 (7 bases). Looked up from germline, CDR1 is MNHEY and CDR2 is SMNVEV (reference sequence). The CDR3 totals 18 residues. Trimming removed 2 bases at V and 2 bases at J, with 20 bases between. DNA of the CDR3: TGTGCCAGCAGTTTAATGGTGGGGGGGGGCCGGGACACAGATACGCAGTATTTT. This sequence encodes CASSLMVGGGRDTDTQYF.

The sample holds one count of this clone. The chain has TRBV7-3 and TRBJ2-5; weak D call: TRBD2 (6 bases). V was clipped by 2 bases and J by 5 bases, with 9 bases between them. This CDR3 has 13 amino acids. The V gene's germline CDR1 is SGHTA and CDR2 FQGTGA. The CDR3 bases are TGTGCCAGCAGCTTACGACTAGGGGAGACCCAGTACTTC. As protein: CASSLRLGETQYF.

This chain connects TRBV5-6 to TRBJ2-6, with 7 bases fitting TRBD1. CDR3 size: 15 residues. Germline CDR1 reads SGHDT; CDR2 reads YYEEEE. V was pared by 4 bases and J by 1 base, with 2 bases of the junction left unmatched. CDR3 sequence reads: CASSLQGSGANVLTF. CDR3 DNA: TGTGCCAGCAGCCTACAGGGGTCTGGGGCCAACGTCCTGACTTTC.

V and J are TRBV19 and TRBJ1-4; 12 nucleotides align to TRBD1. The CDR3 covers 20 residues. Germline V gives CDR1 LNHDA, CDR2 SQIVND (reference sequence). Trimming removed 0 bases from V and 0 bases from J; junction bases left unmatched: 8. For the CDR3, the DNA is TGTGCCAGTAGTATAGACTCCGGGACAGGGGGCTATGCAACTAATGAAAAACTGTTTTTT. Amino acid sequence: CASSIDSGTGGYATNEKLFF.

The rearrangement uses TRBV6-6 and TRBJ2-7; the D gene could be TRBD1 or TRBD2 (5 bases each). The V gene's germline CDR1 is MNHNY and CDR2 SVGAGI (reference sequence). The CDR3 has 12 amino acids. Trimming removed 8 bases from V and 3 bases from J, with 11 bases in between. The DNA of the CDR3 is TGTGCCAGCCGGGACCAATACTACGAGCAGTACTTC. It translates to CASRDQYYEQYF.